This entry concerns a single T cell receptor (beta chain). The antigen remains unidentified. Using the 5' RACE reads, TCRdb records one entry per CDR3 protein without DNA. Recorded here are a few hundred thousand distinct CDR3 sequences; the top ten clones represent 2% to 3%. The CDR3 sequence is 14 residues long. Germline V gene sequence: CDR1 LGHNA, CDR2 YSLEER. The sample is drawn from a study of monozygotic twins with inflammatory bowel disease. Overall study results and limits: IBD patients exhibited fewer clonotypes shared with other individuals than healthy twins, particularly with disease activity. IBD patients displayed reduced TCRbeta diversity (inverse Simpson) when set against healthy co-twins.

The receptor comes from a human donor with ulcerative colitis or Crohn's disease, or a healthy co-twin of an affected twin (not recorded which). The genes are TRBV4-3 and TRBJ1-4. The sequenced sample consisted of blood. The CDR3 is CASSQGSNNEKLFF.